What follows describes a single TCR beta chain. Cohorts were based on clinical histories the participants reported. The data belong to a study of blood T cell repertoires in COVID-19. Study in general: T cells, B-cell-depleted T cells, or PBMCs supplied cDNA or gDNA.

The table came from immunoSEQ multiplex PCR; TCRdb's copy has only in-frame clones and leaves some out. This sample has hundreds of thousands of clones, with about 87% found just once. Germline CDR1 and CDR2: LNHDA and SQIVND (reference sequence). V gave up 2 bases and J gave up 4 bases, with 12 bases separating them. The CDR3 contains 14 residues. The J gene is TRBJ2-7, the V gene TRBV19, with D unresolved. The receptor was derived from a woman under 30 who had recovered from COVID-19. The material sequenced was PBMCs or T cells enriched from blood (not recorded which). CDR3 sequence reads: CASSIRWADYEQYF. CDR3 bases: TGTGCCAGTAGTATAAGATGGGCAGATTACGAGCAGTACTTC.